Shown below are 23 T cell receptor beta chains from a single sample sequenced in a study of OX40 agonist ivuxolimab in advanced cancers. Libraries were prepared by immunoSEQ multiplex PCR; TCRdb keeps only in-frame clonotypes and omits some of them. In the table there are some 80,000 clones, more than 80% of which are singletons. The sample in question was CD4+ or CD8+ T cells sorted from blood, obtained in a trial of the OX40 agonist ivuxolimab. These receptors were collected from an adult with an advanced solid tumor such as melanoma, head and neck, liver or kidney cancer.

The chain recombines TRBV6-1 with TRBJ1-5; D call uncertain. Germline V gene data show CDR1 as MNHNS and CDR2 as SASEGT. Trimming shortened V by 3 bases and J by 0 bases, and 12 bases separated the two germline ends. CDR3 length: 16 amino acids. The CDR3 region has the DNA TGTGCCAGCAGTGATTCCCACGGGTATAGCAATCAGCCCCAGCATTTT. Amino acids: CASSDSHGYSNQPQHF.

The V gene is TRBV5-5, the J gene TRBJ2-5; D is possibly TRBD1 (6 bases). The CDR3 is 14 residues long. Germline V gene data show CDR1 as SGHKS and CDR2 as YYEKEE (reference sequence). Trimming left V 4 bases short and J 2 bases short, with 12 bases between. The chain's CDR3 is CASSPGQPQETQYF. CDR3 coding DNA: TGTGCCAGCAGCCCAGGACAGCCGCAAGAGACCCAGTACTTC.

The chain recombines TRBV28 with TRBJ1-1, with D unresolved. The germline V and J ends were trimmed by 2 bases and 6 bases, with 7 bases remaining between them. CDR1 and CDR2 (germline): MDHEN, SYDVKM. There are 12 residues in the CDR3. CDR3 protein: CASSLKRAEAFF. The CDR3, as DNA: TGTGCCAGCAGTTTAAAACGGGCTGAAGCTTTCTTT.

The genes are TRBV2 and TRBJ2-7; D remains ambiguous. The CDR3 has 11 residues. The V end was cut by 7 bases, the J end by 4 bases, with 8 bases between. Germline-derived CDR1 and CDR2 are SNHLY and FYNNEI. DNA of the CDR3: TGTGCCAGCAAAGACACTTACGAGCAGTACGTC. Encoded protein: CASKDTYEQYV.

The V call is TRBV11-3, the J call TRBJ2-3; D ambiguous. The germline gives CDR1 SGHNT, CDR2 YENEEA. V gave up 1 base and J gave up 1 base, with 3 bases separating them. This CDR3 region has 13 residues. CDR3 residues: CASSLAGTDTQYF. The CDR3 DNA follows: TGTGCCAGCAGCTTAGCCGGCACAGATACGCAGTATTTT.

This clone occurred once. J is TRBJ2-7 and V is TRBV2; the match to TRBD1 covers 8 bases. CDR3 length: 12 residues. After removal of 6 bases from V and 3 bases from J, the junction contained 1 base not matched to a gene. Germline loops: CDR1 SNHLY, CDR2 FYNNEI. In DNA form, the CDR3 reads TGTGCCAGCAGCGGGACAGGCTACGAGCAGTACTTC. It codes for CASSGTGYEQYF.

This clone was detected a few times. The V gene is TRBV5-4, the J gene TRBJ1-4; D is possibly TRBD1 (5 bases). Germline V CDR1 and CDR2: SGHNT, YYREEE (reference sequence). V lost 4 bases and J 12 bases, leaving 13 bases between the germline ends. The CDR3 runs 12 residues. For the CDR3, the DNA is TGTGCCAGCAGCAATGTGGGGGGGGAACTGTTTTTT. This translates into CASSNVGGELFF. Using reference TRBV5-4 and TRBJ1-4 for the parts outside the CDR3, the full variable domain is ETGVTQSPTHLIKTRGQQVTLRCSSQSGHNTVSWYQQALGQGPQFIFQYYREEENGRGNFPPRFSGLQFPNYSSELNVNALELDDSALYLCASSNVGGELFFGSGTQLSVL.

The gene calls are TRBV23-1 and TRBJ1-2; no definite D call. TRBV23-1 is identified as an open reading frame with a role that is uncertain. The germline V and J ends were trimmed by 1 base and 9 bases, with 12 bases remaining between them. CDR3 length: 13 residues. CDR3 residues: CASSQCLHLSYTF. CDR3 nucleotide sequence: TGCGCCAGCAGTCAATGTTTACATTTGAGCTACACCTTC.

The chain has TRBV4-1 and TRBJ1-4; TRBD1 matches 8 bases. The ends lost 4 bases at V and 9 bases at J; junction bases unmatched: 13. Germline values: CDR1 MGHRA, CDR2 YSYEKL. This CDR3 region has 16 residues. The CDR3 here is CASSLPAAGGQKKLFF. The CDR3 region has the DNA TGCGCCAGCAGCCTCCCCGCGGCAGGGGGCCAGAAAAAACTGTTTTTT.

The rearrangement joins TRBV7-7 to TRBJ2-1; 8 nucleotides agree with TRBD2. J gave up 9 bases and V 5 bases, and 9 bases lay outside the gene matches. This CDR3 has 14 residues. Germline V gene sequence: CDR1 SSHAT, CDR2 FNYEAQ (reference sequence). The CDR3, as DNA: TGTGCCAGCAGCCCCTCGGGGGGGGCCGGTGAGCAGTTCTTC. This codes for CASSPSGGAGEQFF.

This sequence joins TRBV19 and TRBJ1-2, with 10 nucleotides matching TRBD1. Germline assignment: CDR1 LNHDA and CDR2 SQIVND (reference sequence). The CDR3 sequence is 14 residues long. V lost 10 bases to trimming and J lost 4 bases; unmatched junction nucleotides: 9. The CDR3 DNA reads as TGTGCCACCCGGTCCGGGACAGGGGTCTATGGCTACACCTTC. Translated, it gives CATRSGTGVYGYTF.

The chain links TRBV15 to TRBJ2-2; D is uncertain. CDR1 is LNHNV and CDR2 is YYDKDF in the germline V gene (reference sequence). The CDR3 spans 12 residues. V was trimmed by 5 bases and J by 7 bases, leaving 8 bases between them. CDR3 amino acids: CATSLTSGELFF. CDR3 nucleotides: TGTGCCACCAGCCTAACGAGCGGGGAGCTGTTTTTT.

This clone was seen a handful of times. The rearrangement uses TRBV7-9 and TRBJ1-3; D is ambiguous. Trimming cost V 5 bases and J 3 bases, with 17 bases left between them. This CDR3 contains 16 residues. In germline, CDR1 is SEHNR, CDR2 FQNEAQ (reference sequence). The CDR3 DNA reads TGTGCCAGCAGCAAGAGAAGCTCCGGGAGTGGAAACACCATATATTTT. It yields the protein CASSKRSSGSGNTIYF.

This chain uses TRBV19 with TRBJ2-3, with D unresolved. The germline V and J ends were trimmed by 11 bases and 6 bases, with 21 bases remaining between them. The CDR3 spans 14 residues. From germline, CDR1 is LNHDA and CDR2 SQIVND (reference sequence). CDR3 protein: CASSRAQTGDTQYF. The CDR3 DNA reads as TGTGCCTCCAGCCGGGCCCAGACTGGGGATACGCAGTATTTT.

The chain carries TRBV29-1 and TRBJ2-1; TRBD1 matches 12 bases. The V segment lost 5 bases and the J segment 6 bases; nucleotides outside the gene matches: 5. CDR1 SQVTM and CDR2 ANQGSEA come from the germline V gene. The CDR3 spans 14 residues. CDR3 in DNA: TGCAGCGTTCGGGACAGGGGGCATGTCAATGAGCAGTTCTTC. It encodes CSVRDRGHVNEQFF.

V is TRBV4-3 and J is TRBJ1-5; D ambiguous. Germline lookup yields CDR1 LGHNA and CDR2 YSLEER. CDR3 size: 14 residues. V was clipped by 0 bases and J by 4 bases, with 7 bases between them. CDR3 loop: CASSQDLGNQPQHF. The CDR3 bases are TGCGCCAGCAGCCAAGATCTGGGGAATCAGCCCCAGCATTTT.

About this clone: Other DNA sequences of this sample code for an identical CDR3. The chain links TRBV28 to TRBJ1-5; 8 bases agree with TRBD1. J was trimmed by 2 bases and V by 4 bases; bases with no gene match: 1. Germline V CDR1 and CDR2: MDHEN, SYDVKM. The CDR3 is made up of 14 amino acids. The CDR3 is CASSSDRGNQPQHF. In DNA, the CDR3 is TGTGCCAGCAGTTCGGACAGGGGCAATCAGCCCCAGCATTTT.

The CDR3 nucleotides are TGTGCCAGCAGCATCAACAGAGTTAGAGATACGCAGTATTTT. It encodes CASSINRVRDTQYF. The chain couples TRBV7-2 to TRBJ2-3; D gene uncertain. Germline V gene data show CDR1 as SGHTA and CDR2 as FQGNSA. The CDR3 consists of 14 residues. V lost 5 bases to trimming and J lost 5 bases, with 14 bases between them.

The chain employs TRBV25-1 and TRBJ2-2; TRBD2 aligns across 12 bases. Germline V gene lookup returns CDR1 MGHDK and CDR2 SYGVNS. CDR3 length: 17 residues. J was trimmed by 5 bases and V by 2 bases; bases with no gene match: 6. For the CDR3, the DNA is TGTGCCAGCAGTGAAAGACTAGCGGGAGTAGGTACCGGGGAGCTGTTTTTT. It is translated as CASSERLAGVGTGELFF. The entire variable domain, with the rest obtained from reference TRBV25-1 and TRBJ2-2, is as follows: EADIYQTPRYLVIGTGKKITLECSQTMGHDKMYWYQQDPGMELHLIHYSYGVNSTEKGDLSSESTVSRIRTEHFPLTLESARPSHTSQYLCASSERLAGVGTGELFFGEGSRLTVL.

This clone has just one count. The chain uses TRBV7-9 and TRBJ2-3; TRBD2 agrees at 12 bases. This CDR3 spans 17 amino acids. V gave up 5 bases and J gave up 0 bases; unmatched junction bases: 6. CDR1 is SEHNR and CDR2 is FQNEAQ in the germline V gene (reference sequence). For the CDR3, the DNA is TGTGCCAGCAGCCGGACTAGCGGGATCCCTAGCACAGATACGCAGTATTTT. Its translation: CASSRTSGIPSTDTQYF.

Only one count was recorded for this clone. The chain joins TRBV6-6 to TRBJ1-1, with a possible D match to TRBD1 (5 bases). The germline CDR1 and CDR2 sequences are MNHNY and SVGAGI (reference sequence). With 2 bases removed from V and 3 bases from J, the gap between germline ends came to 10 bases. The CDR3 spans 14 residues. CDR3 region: CASSYGGRDTEAFF. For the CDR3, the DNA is TGTGCCAGCAGTTACGGGGGGAGGGACACTGAAGCTTTCTTT.

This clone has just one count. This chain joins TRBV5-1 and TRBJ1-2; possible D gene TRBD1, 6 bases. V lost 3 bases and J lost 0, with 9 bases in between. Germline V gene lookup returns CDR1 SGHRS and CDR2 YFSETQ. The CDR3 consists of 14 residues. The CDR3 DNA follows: TGCGCCAGCAGCTGGGGACAACCTAACTATGGCTACACCTTC. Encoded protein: CASSWGQPNYGYTF. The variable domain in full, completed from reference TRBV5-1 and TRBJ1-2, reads KAGVTQTPRYLIKTRGQQVTLSCSPISGHRSVSWYQQTPGQGLQFLFEYFSETQRNKGNFPGRFSGRQFSNSRSEMNVSTLELGDSALYLCASSWGQPNYGYTFGSGTRLTVV.

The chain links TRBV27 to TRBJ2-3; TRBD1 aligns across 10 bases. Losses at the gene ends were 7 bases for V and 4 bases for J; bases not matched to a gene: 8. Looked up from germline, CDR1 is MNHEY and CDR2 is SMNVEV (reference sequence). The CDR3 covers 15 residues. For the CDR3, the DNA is TGTGCCAGCAACCGGGACAGGGGTAGGTCAGATACGCAGTATTTT. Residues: CASNRDRGRSDTQYF.